A selection of T cell receptor beta chains follows, all from one sample in a study of T cell responses to AZD1222 COVID-19 vaccine. The table came from immunoSEQ multiplex PCR; TCRdb's copy has only in-frame clones and leaves some out. The sample records approximately 110,000 clones, about 85% being singletons. This specimen was peripheral blood, taken 28 days after the second AZD1222 dose. These receptors came from an adult who received the AZD1222 COVID-19 vaccine. Both conserved end residues are part of each CDR3. A D gene is named only where the DNA matches it firmly. Clone sizes are given selectively: once, few, many, or a class where the clone is expanded.

v_call	d_call	clone_size	j_call	cdr3_nt	cdr3_aa
TRBV5-1	TRBD2	-	TRBJ2-7	TGCGCCAGCAGCCCTACTCAGCTAGCGGGAGACGAGCAGTACTTC	CASSPTQLAGDEQYF
TRBV11-2	-	once	TRBJ2-7	TGTGCCAGCAGGTTAGCTGGCAGGGTTTCCTTCGAGCAGTACTTC	CASRLAGRVSFEQYF
TRBV2	-	-	TRBJ2-6	TGTGCCAAGAAGGGAAATGGGGCCAACGTCCTGACTTTC	CAKKGNGANVLTF
TRBV5-4	-	-	TRBJ1-6	TGTGCCAGCAGCTTTGAACCGGGACGGAGTTATAATTCACCCCTCCACTTT	CASSFEPGRSYNSPLHF
TRBV2	TRBD2	-	TRBJ2-1	TGTGCCAGCAGTGGGACTAGCGGAAGAAGCAATGAGCAGTTCTTC	CASSGTSGRSNEQFF
TRBV2	-	-	TRBJ1-4	TGTGCCAGCGCATCGAGTTTTAATGAAAAACTGTTTTTT	CASASSFNEKLFF
TRBV7-9	-	-	TRBJ2-1	TGTGCCAGCAGCTTAGCTGGGAGGGGGGCCGTGAATGAGCAGTTCTTC	CASSLAGRGAVNEQFF
TRBV27	-	-	TRBJ2-1	TGTGCCAGCAGTTTTCGGAGCTACAATGAGCAGTTCTTC	CASSFRSYNEQFF
TRBV18	-	few	TRBJ2-7	TGTGCCAGCTCTCCAGGGGCGACTCTTTCCTACGAGCAGTACTTC	CASSPGATLSYEQYF
TRBV9	-	few	TRBJ1-1	TGTGCCAGCAGCGTGTCGATAACAAAGTCGAACACTGAAGCTTTCTTT	CASSVSITKSNTEAFF
TRBV3-1/TRBV3-2	-	-	TRBJ1-2	TGTGCCAGCAGCCAGAGGGCGACAGACTTCAACTATGGCTACACCTTC	CASSQRATDFNYGYTF
TRBV15	TRBD2	-	TRBJ2-3	TGTGCCACACGTGCCGGGAGGGCTTTTAAAGATACGCAGTATTTT	CATRAGRAFKDTQYF
TRBV30	-	once	TRBJ1-6	TGTGCCTGGAACGGCGAGGTAAATTCACCCCTCCACTTT	CAWNGEVNSPLHF
TRBV3-1/TRBV3-2	-	-	TRBJ1-4	TGTGCCAGCAGCCAATGGGGAATTAATGAAAAACTGTTTTTT	CASSQWGINEKLFF
TRBV19	TRBD1	-	TRBJ1-2	TGTGCCAGTCGACGGGGACAGGATGAGCGTGGCTACACCTTC	CASRRGQDERGYTF
TRBV10-2	-	-	TRBJ2-2	TGCGCCAGCAGTGCACGGGCGAACACCGGGGAGCTGTTTTTT	CASSARANTGELFF
TRBV6-5	-	few	TRBJ1-2	TGTGCCAGCAGCCGGGACTCATTCTATGGCTACACCTTC	CASSRDSFYGYTF
TRBV27	-	-	TRBJ2-1	TGTGCCAGCAGTTTCGGGACATCGGACTACAATGAGCAGTTCTTC	CASSFGTSDYNEQFF
TRBV25-1	-	-	TRBJ2-7	TGTGCCAGCAGTGACTCGGGACTCCTGGGGGCCCACGAGCAGTACTTC	CASSDSGLLGAHEQYF
TRBV28	-	-	TRBJ1-5	TGTGCCAGCAGTGCAACCGGGACTTATAGCAATCAGCCCCAGCATTTT	CASSATGTYSNQPQHF
TRBV27	TRBD1	-	TRBJ1-5	TGTGCCAGCTCACCGGACAGGGACAATCAGCCCCAGCATTTT	CASSPDRDNQPQHF
TRBV7-8	TRBD2	-	TRBJ2-3	TGTGCCAGCAGTTATCGCGGGAGGGCCGGGTCAGATACGCAGTATTTT	CASSYRGRAGSDTQYF
TRBV6-5	-	once	TRBJ1-5	TGTGCCAGCAGCCTGAGGGAGGGGGGCAATCAGCCCCAGCATTTT	CASSLREGGNQPQHF
TRBV7-8	TRBD1	few	TRBJ1-5	TGTGCCAGCAGCTTAGAAGACAGGGTCTTTCAGCCCCAGCATTTT	CASSLEDRVFQPQHF
TRBV24-1	-	once	TRBJ2-5	TGTGCCACCAGTGGAACAGGGATTGGAGAAGAGACCCAGTACTTC	CATSGTGIGEETQYF
TRBV30	TRBD1	-	TRBJ1-2	TGTGCCTGGGGAAAGACAGGGCTAAACTATGGCTACACCTTC	CAWGKTGLNYGYTF
TRBV19	-	-	TRBJ2-3	TGTGCCAGTAGCCCGGACAGTGCAGATACGCAGTATTTT	CASSPDSADTQYF
TRBV7-6	TRBD2	-	TRBJ2-1	TGTGCCAGCAGCACCCCCTTAGCGGGAGGCCCCAATGAGCAGTTCTTC	CASSTPLAGGPNEQFF
TRBV28	TRBD1	-	TRBJ2-2	TGTGCCAGCAGCCCCTTCGTTCGACAGGGGTTTAACACCGGGGAGCTGTTTTTT	CASSPFVRQGFNTGELFF
TRBV11-2	TRBD2	-	TRBJ2-3	TGTGCCAGCAGCTCCTCGGGGGGGGCTACGCAGTATTTT	CASSSSGGATQYF
TRBV13	TRBD2	-	TRBJ2-3	TGTGCCAGCAGCTTTGACGTGGGGAGTACTAGCGGGATGGGTGATACGCAGTATTTT	CASSFDVGSTSGMGDTQYF
TRBV6-5	TRBD2	-	TRBJ2-5	TGTGCCAGCAGAACTCTAGCGGGAGTGGAGACCCAGTACTTC	CASRTLAGVETQYF
TRBV7-2	TRBD2	-	TRBJ2-7	TGTGCCAGCAGCTTCGGACTAGCGGGGACCTACGAGCAGTACTTC	CASSFGLAGTYEQYF
TRBV4-1	TRBD1	-	TRBJ2-1	TGCGCCAGCAAGAAGACAGGGAGCTCCTACAATGAGCAGTTCTTC	CASKKTGSSYNEQFF
TRBV7-2	-	-	TRBJ2-1	TGTGCCAGCGCAACTAGCAAGGACACGAATGAGCAGTTCTTC	CASATSKDTNEQFF
TRBV5-1	TRBD2	-	TRBJ2-3	TGCGCCAGCAGCTTGGCCTTATTAGCGGGAGTTCCGGATACTAGCACAGATACGCAGTATTTT	CASSLALLAGVPDTSTDTQYF
TRBV28	TRBD2	once	TRBJ2-3	TGTGCCAGCAGTTCCTCGGGGGGGGCAGGGGTGCAGTATTTT	CASSSSGGAGVQYF
TRBV15	-	-	TRBJ2-7	TGTGCCACCAGCAGAGATCGGGGATTGCTCGAGCAGTACTTC	CATSRDRGLLEQYF
TRBV6-4	TRBD2	-	TRBJ2-1	TGTGCCAGCAGTGACGGCCCTCCTAGCGGAGAGCAGTTCTTC	CASSDGPPSGEQFF
TRBV3-1/TRBV3-2	TRBD2	-	TRBJ2-1	TGTGCCAGCAGCCAAGTTTTAGCGGGGACGAGCAAGTTCTTC	CASSQVLAGTSKFF
TRBV3-1/TRBV3-2	-	-	TRBJ1-5	TGTGCCAGCAGCCCGCAGGGGTTCAATCAGCCCCAGCATTTT	CASSPQGFNQPQHF
TRBV7-9	-	-	TRBJ1-2	TGTGCCAGTAAAGAAGGCGGCTACACCTTC	CASKEGGYTF
TRBV19	-	once	TRBJ1-6	TGTGCCAGTAGTATACGGGAAGTCCATAATTCACCCCTCCACTTT	CASSIREVHNSPLHF
TRBV6-2/TRBV6-3	TRBD2	many	TRBJ2-7	TGTGCCAGCAGCTTGGGACTAGCGGGAGCCTACGAGCAGTACTTC	CASSLGLAGAYEQYF
TRBV28	TRBD2	-	TRBJ2-7	TGTGCCAGCAGTTTACGCGTCTCACTAGCGGGTTACTCCTACGAGCAGTACTTC	CASSLRVSLAGYSYEQYF
TRBV6-5	-	medium-sized	TRBJ2-7	TGTGCCAGCAGTATGGGGTCCACCTCCTACGAGCAGTACTTC	CASSMGSTSYEQYF
TRBV5-1	-	-	TRBJ2-7	TGCGCCAGCCGCCATGAAGTAAACTACGAGCAGTACTTC	CASRHEVNYEQYF
TRBV12-5	-	once	TRBJ2-1	TGTGCTAGTGGTTTGGGACCTAGCGCCTACAATGAGCAGTTCTTC	CASGLGPSAYNEQFF
TRBV28	-	-	TRBJ1-1	TGTGCCAGCAGCGACACCCGCGCTTTCTTT	CASSDTRAFF